These 14 T cell receptor beta chains were sequenced from one sample in a study of blood T cells in healthy people across ages. Primers used in a second PCR of about 7 to 12 cycles were a sample-barcoded 5' primer and a J-beta primer mix. MiXCR was run by TCRdb on the 5' RACE reads, yielding one entry per CDR3 protein. The sample holds about 1.5 million distinct CDR3 sequences; around 40% are singletons and the top ten take about 4%. The sample was blood. The source of these receptors is a woman younger than 35 in good health.

Many counts were recorded for this clonotype. J is TRBJ2-7 and V is TRBV4-3, with D maybe TRBD1 (6 bases). Germline CDR1 is LGHNA and CDR2 is YSLEER. The CDR3 covers 15 residues. V was shortened by 5 bases and J by 4 bases, with 18 bases between the two germline ends. CDR3 DNA sequence: TGCGCCAGCAGCGACTTCCCCGGGACAAGTTACGAGCAGTACTTC. Translating it yields CASSDFPGTSYEQYF.

The chain has TRBV12-3 or TRBV12-4 and TRBJ1-1; 8 bases align to TRBD1. V lost 4 bases, J lost 1 base, and 5 bases stayed unmatched. CDR3 length equals 15 residues. In nucleotides, the CDR3 is TGTGCCAGCAGTTCCTACAGGGGGAAGAACACTGAAGCTTTCTTT. Its translation: CASSSYRGKNTEAFF.

This clonotype turned up a few times. The chain couples TRBV12-3 or TRBV12-4 to TRBJ2-7, with a possible D match to TRBD2 (6 bases). This CDR3 has 13 residues. V was trimmed by 5 bases and J by 1 base, leaving 9 bases between them. The CDR3 sequence: CASSATRSYEQYF. DNA for the CDR3: TGTGCCAGCAGTGCGACTAGATCCTACGAGCAGTACTTC.

This clonotype was recorded many times. The V and J genes are TRBV7-2 and TRBJ2-7; TRBD1 matches 7 bases. V gave up 3 bases and J gave up 2 bases; unmatched junction bases: 7. The CDR3 extends over 15 amino acids. CDR1 SGHTA and CDR2 FQGNSA come from the germline V gene. Here the CDR3 DNA reads TGTGCCAGCAGCTTTAACAGGGGATCGCCCTACGAGCAGTACTTC. Translating it yields CASSFNRGSPYEQYF.

This clonotype has only a few counts. The V gene is TRBV10-3, the J gene TRBJ2-7, with 10 bases that match TRBD2. V dropped 6 bases and J dropped 3; count of bases not matched to a gene: 5. Germline CDR1 and CDR2: ENHRY and SYGVKD. CDR3 length equals 14 residues. This chain's CDR3 is CAIRAGLAVYEQYF. CDR3 DNA sequence: TGTGCCATCAGAGCCGGACTAGCGGTCTACGAGCAGTACTTC.

This clonotype has only a few counts. The J gene is TRBJ1-2, the V gene TRBV28, with D perhaps matching TRBD1 (6 bases). V lost 6 bases and J 4 bases, leaving 12 bases between the germline ends. The CDR3 is made up of 13 amino acids. Germline V gene sequence: CDR1 MDHEN, CDR2 SYDVKM. The CDR3 DNA is TGTGCCAGCAGAGAGGGGGGGTCCTATGGCTACACCTTC. This codes for CASREGGSYGYTF.

In regard to this clonotype: An end of the junction differs from the germline gene, which may be a read error. The chain employs TRBV7-7 and TRBJ2-3, with TRBD1 as a possible D gene (5 bases). Germline loops: CDR1 SSHAT, CDR2 FNYEAQ (reference sequence). The CDR3 runs to 12 residues. The CDR3: CASSDQGNTQYF. Here the CDR3 DNA reads TGTGCTAGCAGCGACCAGGGAAATACGCAGTATTTT.

The V gene is TRBV20-1, the J gene TRBJ2-1; TRBD2 agrees at 12 bases. The junction had 3 bases not matched to a gene; V was cut back by 1 base and J by 2 bases. The germline CDR1 and CDR2 sequences are DFQATT and SNEGSKA (reference sequence). The CDR3 sequence is 16 residues long. The CDR3 protein is CSARATSGGPYNEQFF. In DNA form, the CDR3 reads TGCAGTGCTAGAGCAACTAGCGGGGGGCCCTACAATGAGCAGTTCTTC.

A word on this clonotype: One end of the junction does not line up with germline, which may come from a read error. The gene calls are TRBV10-3 and TRBJ1-5; maybe TRBD1 (5 bases). The CDR3 has 15 residues. Germline V gene data show CDR1 as ENHRY and CDR2 as SYGVKD. The DNA for the CDR3 is TGTGCCATCAGTAAGTCGTTCAGGGACGGGCAGCCCCAGCATTTT. Its protein is CAISKSFRDGQPQHF.

The table lists this clonotype with a few counts. The chain is built from TRBV7-9 and TRBJ2-1; a weak D match, TRBD2 (5 bases). CDR3 length: 15 amino acids. Trimming cost V 5 bases and J 4 bases, with 15 bases left between them. The germline CDR1 and CDR2 sequences are SEHNR and FQNEAQ (reference sequence). The CDR3 loop is CASSHQLARYNEQFF. The CDR3 DNA follows: TGTGCCAGCAGCCATCAGTTAGCGAGATACAATGAGCAGTTCTTC.

This clonotype was counted between two and nine times. The genes are TRBV6-1 and TRBJ2-7; 11 bases map to TRBD1. The CDR3 is 14 amino acids. J gave up 2 bases and V 7 bases, and 4 bases lay outside the gene matches. Germline values: CDR1 MNHNS, CDR2 SASEGT. CDR3 amino acids: CASKSGQGAYEQYF. CDR3 DNA: TGTGCCAGCAAGTCGGGACAGGGGGCCTACGAGCAGTACTTC.

V and J are TRBV11-3 and TRBJ2-2, with 9 bases matching TRBD1. The V segment lost 4 bases and the J segment 3 bases; nucleotides outside the gene matches: 6. Per the germline V gene, CDR1 is SGHNT and CDR2 is YENEEA. The CDR3 is 16 amino acids. The CDR3 loop is CASSSRTGADTGELFF. CDR3 in DNA: TGTGCCAGCAGCTCGCGGACAGGGGCGGACACCGGGGAGCTGTTTTTT.

This clonotype has only a few counts. V usage is TRBV20-1 and J usage is TRBJ2-5; D gene unclear. The CDR3 is 11 residues long. Between the trimmed V and J ends, which lost 3 bases and 11 bases, there was a span of 13 bases. Germline values: CDR1 DFQATT, CDR2 SNEGSKA (reference sequence). The DNA for the CDR3 is TGCAGTGCTAGCTTCGGAGATGAGCAGTACTTC. Translating it yields CSASFGDEQYF.

As for this clonotype: The junction shows a germline mismatch at one end, possibly a read error. CDR3 amino acids: CASSRDPYRNTKAFF. As DNA, the CDR3 is TGTGCCAGCAGTCGGGATCCGTATAGGAACACTAAAGCTTTCTTT. J is TRBJ1-1 and V is TRBV6-5; no clear D gene. Germline lookup yields CDR1 MNHEY and CDR2 SVGAGI. This CDR3 is built from 15 residues.